This T cell receptor (beta chain) was captured by sequencing in a study of shared clonotypes between healthy human individuals. The CDR3 extends over 15 amino acids. Per germline, CDR1 MNHNS and CDR2 SASEGT. V was shortened by 1 base and J by 2 bases, with 9 bases between the two germline ends. Splitting the CD4+ cells yielded a CD45RA+ naive subset and a CD45RA-negative memory subset. Profiled with immunoSEQ multiplex PCR; TCRdb holds only in-frame clones, not every one. The sample holds roughly 2.2 million clones; about 90% are singletons and the top ten take more than 0.35%. The source of this sequence is a young man in good health. Some clones in this sample may be carry-over from other donors' samples. Sample: naive CD4+ T cells from PBMCs. Noted subset: CD45RA+ positively selected. This chain links TRBV6-1 with TRBJ2-1; D gene ambiguous. DNA of the CDR3: TGTGCCAGCAGTGAAGGGTCAGCCGCCTACAATGAGCAGTTCTTC. It codes for CASSEGSAAYNEQFF.